Below, one T cell receptor beta chain is given with its context. The data stem from a study of human versus mouse CDR3 diversity and MHC coevolution. Study details: Valid reads per sample ranged from roughly 5.5 x 10^6 to 1.8 x 10^7.

Trimming pared 6 bases from V and 0 bases from J, leaving 9 bases between. The V gene's germline CDR1 is MDHEN and CDR2 SYDVKM. The CDR3 spans 15 residues. Some clones are missing from TCRdb's copy, which holds only in-frame ones; the method was immunoSEQ multiplex PCR. The table shows about 81,000 clones, with approximately 92% occurring only once. This TCR was recovered from a person aged 25 to 69 in good health. The V call is TRBV28, the J call TRBJ2-6; unclear D gene. What was sequenced was naive CD4+ T cells from blood. Indicated subset: CD45RO-negative CD62L-positive naive CD4 T cells. DNA for the CDR3: TGTGCCAGCAGACCTCCGAGCTCTGGGGCCAACGTCCTGACTTTC. Translated, it gives CASRPPSSGANVLTF.